The T cell receptor beta chain described here comes from a study of blood T cells in healthy people across ages. Concerning this clonotype: Its target is not known.

Germline loops: CDR1 SGHRS, CDR2 YFSETQ. The CDR3 covers 13 residues. J lost 3 bases, V lost 3 bases, and 1 base had no gene match. Study observations and caveats: Age brought a roughly linear fall in TCR beta diversity measured per million T cells.

Sample-barcoded 5' priming and a J-beta primer mix drove a second PCR of roughly 6 to 12 cycles. TCRdb itself ran the 5' RACE reads through MiXCR, one entry per CDR3 protein. The sample has fewer than 1,000,000 distinct CDR3 sequences, roughly 44% seen once; the top ten hold under 20%. This sequence originates from a man aged 55 to 70 in good health. This rearrangement joins TRBV5-1 to TRBJ1-1, with 8 positions matching TRBD1. The sequenced material came from blood. The CDR3 loop is CASSSGGHTEAFF. The CDR3 coding sequence is TGCGCCAGCAGCTCAGGGGGCCACACTGAAGCTTTCTTT.